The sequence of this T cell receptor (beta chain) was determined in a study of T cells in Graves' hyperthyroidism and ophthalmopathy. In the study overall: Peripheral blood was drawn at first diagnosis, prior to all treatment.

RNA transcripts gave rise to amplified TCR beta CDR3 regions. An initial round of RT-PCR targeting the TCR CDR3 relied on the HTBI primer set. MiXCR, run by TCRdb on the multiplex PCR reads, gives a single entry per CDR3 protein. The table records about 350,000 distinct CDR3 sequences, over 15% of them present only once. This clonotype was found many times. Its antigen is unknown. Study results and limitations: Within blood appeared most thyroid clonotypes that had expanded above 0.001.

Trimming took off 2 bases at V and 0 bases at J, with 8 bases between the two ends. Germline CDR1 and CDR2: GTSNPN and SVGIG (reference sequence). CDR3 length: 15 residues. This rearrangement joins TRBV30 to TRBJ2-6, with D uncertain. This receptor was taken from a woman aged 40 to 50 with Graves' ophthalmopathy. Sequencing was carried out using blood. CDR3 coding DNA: TGTGCCTGGAGTCTAGGTTACTCTGGGGCCAACGTCCTGACTTTC. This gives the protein CAWSLGYSGANVLTF. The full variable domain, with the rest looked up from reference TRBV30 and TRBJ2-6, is SQTIHQWPATLVQPVGSPLSLECTVEGTSNPNLYWYRQAAGRGLQLLFYSVGIGQISSEVPQNLSASRPQDRQFILSSKKLLLSDSGFYLCAWSLGYSGANVLTFGAGSRLTVL.